A selection of T cell receptor beta chains follows, all from one sample in a study of T cell changes during pregnancy in multiple sclerosis. The data were produced by immunoSEQ multiplex PCR, yet TCRdb's version contains in-frame clones alone and is incomplete. The table shows 35,000 to 45,000 clones, with 91% occurring only once. The sample in question was CD4+ T cells from peripheral blood mononuclear cells, obtained after pregnancy. These receptors came from a female donor in good health, enrolled as a control in a pregnancy study. Each CDR3 is given with its conserved first and last residue. A D gene is named only where the DNA matches it firmly.

-,TRBV28,CASSTPFRAQPQHF
-,TRBV7-2,CASSFKASLHYEQYF
TRBD2,TRBV5-4,CASSLKSRGGETQYF
TRBD1,TRBV7-9,CASSYKDRENYGYTF
-,TRBV28,CASRTPGFQETQYF
-,TRBV9,CATGRPDSSYNEQFF
TRBD1,TRBV23-1,CASSQSEQGRETQYF
TRBD1,TRBV10-3,CAISESGTANEQFF
TRBD2,TRBV6-1,CASRPTSGSYNEQFF
TRBD1,TRBV7-8,CASSRYRDRDYEQYF
-,TRBV29-1,CSAGRGGRTDTQYF
-,TRBV15,CATSGNSPLHF
-,TRBV7-2,CASSLLARAETQYF
-,TRBV7-9,CASGGRGDMNTEAFF
-,TRBV7-7,CASSSQGIRETQYF
-,TRBV28,CASLRANTGELFF
-,TRBV5-1,CASSLIRMRNTGELFF